The TCR beta chain under discussion was sequenced for a study of vaccination and CD4 T cells after COVID-19 (dated by TCRdb to between 2021 and 2023). For the wider study: Every convalescent patient had a positive nasal swab PCR test for SARS-CoV-2, with mild disease in about nine patients and severe disease in one. Post-COVID blood samples were collected from convalescent patients a median of about 92 days after diagnosis, with a range of about 35 to 170 days. Post-vaccine blood samples were taken a median of around 77 days after the second vaccine dose, with a range of about 13 to 250 days. In 10 COVID-19 convalescent patients and several infection-naive healthy vaccine recipients, the spike-specific CD4+ TCR repertoire before mRNA vaccination was compared with the repertoire after mRNA vaccination. Overlapping spike peptide pools from SARS-CoV-2 and from the common cold coronaviruses HCoV-NL63, HCoV-OC43 and HCoV-229E were used as culture stimuli. As controls, cultures received a CEFX viral epitope pool (the positive control), an HIV-1 Nef peptide pool (the negative control), or no peptide at all. Each participant got two doses of either the Pfizer-BioNTech BNT162b2 vaccine (n=8) or the Moderna mRNA-1273 vaccine (n=2). The convalescent cohort comprised six males and four females, including two Hispanic individuals, seven Caucasians, two Asians and one multiracial person.

To prepare the library, PCR was applied. DNA from cultured CD4+ T cells was subjected to TCR sequencing with the Oncomine TCR Beta short-read assay at the Johns Hopkins FTIC core. Genomic DNA was extracted from the cultured CD4+ T cells with the QIAamp micro DNA kit. Oncomine TCR Beta libraries from cultured CD4+ T cells were pooled using unique dual indexes and sequenced on an Illumina iSeq 100. As for the original processing: Non-productive sequences were filtered out, and CDR3s that did not start with C, did not end with F or W, or were shorter than 7 amino acids were discarded. The MANAFEST web application was used to identify antigen-specific clonotypes by comparing peptide-stimulated wells against reference wells and other culture wells. To be called positive, a clone needed an FDR below 0.05, an odds ratio above 5, and a productive frequency above 0.1% in at least two of three replicate wells. A clonotype was classed as cross-reactive if the clonotype showed significant expansion both in SARS-CoV-2 spike wells and in at least one common cold coronavirus spike condition. Levenshtein distances (stringdist) and unrooted phylogenetic trees (ape) in R version 3.6.1 were used to assess CDR3 homology. TCRdb reprocessing: public reads trimmed at Q25 with fastp, clones called with MiXCR, in-frame beta chains kept. Rows are combined by CDR3 protein, so each entry shows the most common genes and DNA. TCRdb assigned the V and J calls; the authors' analysis was not used. This sample has about 14,000 distinct CDR3 sequences in its table, and over 25% of those were observed once. The ten largest clones add up to about a sixth of the sample.

The investigation overall reported the following: An increase in the median number of SARS-CoV-2-reactive clonotypes from 21 after infection to roughly 36 after vaccination was observed, but the change was not found to be significant. Relatively few convalescent patients were included in the study, and early timepoints after natural infection were not analyzed. In convalescent patients, nearly all vaccine-specific clones (304 of 307) were found to be mono-reactive for SARS-CoV-2 spike rather than cross-reactive with common cold coronaviruses. In convalescent patients, a median around 85% of post-vaccine SARS-CoV-2-reactive clones were detected only after vaccination, and vaccine-specific priming was suggested by this finding.

Based on the germline V gene, the CDR1 and CDR2 sequences are SGHTA and FQGNSA. The CDR3 runs 14 residues from the cysteine to the phenylalanine. Only the CDR3 portion is preserved as DNA: 42 bases, with reading frame beginning at the first base. V is shortened by 5 bases, J by 0 bases, and the region joining them spans 8 bases. This clonotype turned up a few times. It lacks a known antigen. No much larger clone exists at a distance of one base, and base qualities are not known. The treatment or condition label, as the study defines it: approximately nine-day PBMC culture with coronavirus spike peptide pools or control peptides (ViraFEST assay). To expand antigen-specific T cells with peptide pools and then pick out the expanded clonotypes through TCR sequencing, the study relied on the ViraFEST assay. Positive SARS-CoV-2 PCR tests in the convalescent patients dated from March to December 2020, before Alpha, Beta and Delta variants emerged in the United States. PBMCs were cultured at about 2 million per well in IMDM supplemented with approximately 4.7% human AB serum and about 10 IU/ml IL-2, with approximately 9.5 ug/ml peptide pools added. Half of the culture medium was replaced with fresh IL-2-containing medium on days 3 and 7. Once the cells had been in culture for about 10 days, the EasySep CD4+ T cell isolation kit was used to isolate CD4+ T cells by negative selection. PBMCs were separated from whole blood using Ficoll-Paque Plus gradient centrifugation and then either used fresh or cryopreserved at -140C. In general, triplicate wells were set up for every culture condition.

The specimen was cultured CD4+ T cells from blood. The receptor was isolated from a human donor with COVID-19. The chain is made from TRBV7-2 and TRBJ1-5; the D gene remains uncertain. The CDR3 is CASSLHYSNQPQHF. The sequenced DNA is TGTGCCAGCAGCCTCCATTATAGCAATCAGCCCCAGCATTTT.